The TCR beta chain described here comes from a study of technical replicates of blood from several donors (dated by TCRdb to about 2017). Preparation of the library involved the immunoSEQ multiplex PCR assay. TCRdb stores this immuneACCESS table with in-frame sequences only. Part of the clones is absent; in the studies checked, under half of the shortfall reflects unresolved V genes, and no reason is known for the rest. The sample table holds 50,000 to 70,000 clones, of which around 93% were seen once. 4.2% of the sample comes from the top ten. Details on this clone: What this receptor recognizes is not known. No much larger clone is present one base from it, and per-base qualities are unavailable.

Sequencing was carried out using PBMCs. The sequence was collected from a human donor in good health. Some clones in this sample may be carry-over from other donors' samples.

The DNA reads TGTGCAAGTCGCTTAGTTCCGAGTGCGGGCCCTAGCACAGATACGCAGTATTTT. Its amino acids are CASRLVPSAGPSTDTQYF. The V and J genes are TRBV12-2 and TRBJ2-3; TRBD2, as called in the table, went unchecked against the DNA. TRBV12-2 is listed as a pseudogene. The CDR3 measures 18 amino acids from cysteine to phenylalanine. CDR3 DNA only is kept here, 54 bases in frame from base 1.